The sequence of this T cell receptor beta chain was determined in a study of shared clonotypes between healthy human individuals. Study overall: Donors, aged 18 to 49, were a couple of women and three men.

The V end lost 5 bases, the J end lost 3 bases, and 10 bases lay between the germline ends. Germline loops: CDR1 MDHEN, CDR2 SYDVKM. This CDR3 is built from 13 residues. With regard to this clone: Its antigen remains unknown.

Findings and limits, study-wide: Four donors shared about 4.5% of their naive CD4 clonotypes. Clonotypes which were not shared had lower generation probabilities than clonotypes that all four donors shared. Genetic and exposure-history diversity was limited by the few donors.

Measured with immunoSEQ multiplex PCR; TCRdb has only the in-frame clones, and not every one. The sample holds under 650,000 clones, 90% to 96% seen once. The specimen was naive CD4+ T cells sorted from blood. Indicated subset: CD45RA+ positively selected. This sequence joins TRBV28 and TRBJ1-2; D is unclear. This TCR was sampled from a woman aged 25-40 years in good health. Written as DNA, the CDR3 is TGTGCCAGCAGTCGGGAGCGTTACTATGGCTACACCTTC. Translation gives CASSRERYYGYTF.